What follows are 10 T cell receptor beta chains derived from one specimen sequenced in a study of PD-1 blockade in classical Hodgkin lymphoma. Some clones are missing from TCRdb's copy, which holds only in-frame ones; the method was immunoSEQ multiplex PCR. Counted here are fewer than 80,000 clones, around 75% occurring once; the ten biggest clones make up 9% to 10%. The patients all showed relapse after autologous stem cell transplantation, while their brentuximab vedotin exposure varied. The specimen was peripheral blood mononuclear cells (PBMCs), collected before the second cycle of nivolumab. The source of these receptors is a human donor with classical Hodgkin lymphoma.

This clone is a singleton in its sample. This CDR3 is CASMPPGTTEKLFF. CDR3 bases: TGTGCCAGCATGCCCCCAGGGACCACGGAAAAACTGTTTTTT. J is TRBJ1-4 and V is TRBV19; the D gene is possibly TRBD1 (5 bases). The germline gives CDR1 LNHDA, CDR2 SQIVND (reference sequence). V was cut by 9 bases and J by 8 bases, with 19 bases left in between. The CDR3 extends over 14 amino acids.

The chain recombines TRBV7-9 with TRBJ2-1; possibly TRBD1 or TRBD2 for D (6 bases each). The V and J ends lost 5 bases and 0 bases respectively, with 20 bases between them. This CDR3 has 18 amino acids. CDR1 is SEHNR and CDR2 is FQNEAQ in the germline V gene (reference sequence). CDR3 DNA sequence: TGTGCCAGCAGCCCAGACCAGCTCCCGGGGGCCTCCTACAATGAGCAGTTCTTC. Translated, it gives CASSPDQLPGASYNEQFF.

CDR3 nucleotide sequence: TGTGCCAGCAGCTTGGGGTCGACTCCCTATGGCTACACCTTC. Residues: CASSLGSTPYGYTF. The V gene is TRBV5-6, the J gene TRBJ1-2, with D hard to call. Germline CDR1 and CDR2: SGHDT and YYEEEE. There are 14 residues in the CDR3. Between the trimmed V and J ends, which lost 0 bases and 4 bases, there was a span of 10 bases.

The rearrangement uses TRBV7-9 and TRBJ2-2; 9 bases fit TRBD1. There are 16 residues in the CDR3. The V gene end was trimmed by 7 bases and the J gene end by 4 bases; junction bases not matched to a gene: 10. The germline gives CDR1 SEHNR, CDR2 FQNEAQ (reference sequence). CDR3 sequence (DNA): TGTGCCAGCAACCATCCCAGGACAGGGGTCACCGGGGAGCTGTTTTTT. As protein: CASNHPRTGVTGELFF.

The chain joins TRBV5-5 to TRBJ1-5; 11 bases fit TRBD1. Per germline, CDR1 SGHKS and CDR2 YYEKEE (reference sequence). This CDR3 region has 14 residues. V lost 3 bases to trimming and J lost 6 bases; unmatched junction nucleotides: 2. CDR3 region: CASSWTGGVQPQHF. CDR3 DNA: TGTGCCAGCAGCTGGACAGGGGGCGTTCAGCCCCAGCATTTT.

In nucleotides, the CDR3 is TGTGCCAGCAGCGGGCTGGGGGCAGATACGCAGTATTTT. Translation gives CASSGLGADTQYF. The chain links TRBV7-6 to TRBJ2-3; D may correspond to TRBD1 or TRBD2 (5 bases each). This CDR3 has 13 amino acids. From germline, CDR1 is SGHVS and CDR2 FNYEAQ. Trimming took off 5 bases at V and 4 bases at J, with 10 bases between the two ends.

This clone was found a few times. This chain uses TRBV28 with TRBJ1-1; D is undetermined. The V and J ends lost 3 bases and 3 bases respectively, with 14 bases between them. Germline loops: CDR1 MDHEN, CDR2 SYDVKM. This CDR3 is built from 15 residues. The CDR3 sequence: CASSFKRFWDTEAFF. The CDR3 nucleotides read TGTGCCAGCAGTTTCAAGAGGTTTTGGGACACTGAAGCTTTCTTT.

The CDR3 nucleotides are TGTGCCAGCAGCTTAGGGATTAGGTTTCCGGGACTAGCGGAAGAGACCCAGTACTTC. Translated: CASSLGIRFPGLAEETQYF. V is TRBV7-2 and J is TRBJ2-5, with 11 nucleotides matching TRBD2. Germline trimming cut 1 base from V and 3 bases from J; bases unmatched to any gene: 13. Germline V CDR1 and CDR2: SGHTA, FQGNSA. The length of the CDR3 is 19 residues.

The V and J genes are TRBV7-9 and TRBJ1-1; a weak D match, TRBD1 (6 bases). The CDR3 length is 14 residues. V was shortened by 4 bases and J by 11 bases, with 20 bases between the two germline ends. CDR1 is SEHNR, CDR2 FQNEAQ, per germline (reference sequence). The CDR3 sequence: CASSSTLTGTEAFF. In DNA form, the CDR3 reads TGTGCCAGCAGCTCTACTCTAACAGGGACCGAGGCTTTCTTT.

The chain employs TRBV19 and TRBJ1-2, with 8 positions matching TRBD1. Per germline, CDR1 LNHDA and CDR2 SQIVND (reference sequence). There are 14 residues in the CDR3. V was clipped by 9 bases and J by 5 bases; unmatched bases: 11. The CDR3 nucleotides read TGTGCCAGCCAATCTCGGACAGGGCAGTATGGCTACACCTTC. It yields the protein CASQSRTGQYGYTF.